The 32 T cell receptor beta chains listed next were all sequenced from one sample in a study of glioma-infiltrating T cells. Amplification of TCR alpha and beta CDR3 regions from RNA used iRepertoire nested multiplex PCR. In TCRdb, the multiplex PCR reads were re-called with MiXCR into one record per CDR3 protein. The sample records fewer than 4,000 distinct CDR3 sequences, around 93% being singletons. Sequencing was performed on glioma tissue, nonneoplastic brain tissue, or PBMCs (not recorded which). Receptors were obtained from a human donor with low-grade glioma or glioblastoma, undergoing nonglioma brain surgery, or in good health (not recorded which).

As for this clonotype: This beta chain was picked up by a library intended for alpha chains and is off target, so its count carries little meaning. The V gene is TRBV11-3, the J gene TRBJ1-1; D gene uncertain. Trimming stripped 0 bases from V and 5 bases from J, with 7 bases between. The CDR3 spans 13 residues. Germline CDR1 is SGHNT and CDR2 is YENEEA. CDR3 coding DNA: TGTGCCAGCAGCTTAGAGTACGGGACTGAAGCTTTCTTT. Its protein is CASSLEYGTEAFF.

As to this clonotype: This beta chain is an unintended read in a library built for alpha chains; its size means little. The J gene is TRBJ1-5, the V gene TRBV2; weak D call: TRBD1 (5 bases). The CDR3 has 15 residues. Trimming cost V 3 bases and J 3 bases, with 12 bases left between them. The V gene's germline CDR1 is SNHLY and CDR2 FYNNEI. CDR3 nucleotide sequence: TGTGCCAGCAGTGATATCGGGGGTATCAATCAGCCCCAGCATTTT. Its protein is CASSDIGGINQPQHF.

Remarks on this clonotype: This beta chain is an off-target read within a library intended for alpha chains, so its frequency means little. This sequence joins TRBV15 and TRBJ1-1; D ambiguous. V gave up 0 bases and J gave up 2 bases, with 16 bases separating them. The CDR3 spans 17 residues. Germline-derived CDR1 and CDR2 are LNHNV and YYDKDF (reference sequence). CDR3 residues: CATSRDLGGGGNTEAFF. The CDR3 DNA reads TGTGCCACCAGCAGAGATCTGGGAGGTGGCGGCAACACTGAAGCTTTCTTT.

Remarks on this clonotype: This beta chain is a stray sequence in a library constructed for alpha chains; its clone size is not meaningful. The genes are TRBV6-2 or TRBV6-3 and TRBJ2-1; D is unresolved. The CDR3 sequence is 17 residues long. Trimming shortened V by 2 bases and J by 5 bases, and 19 bases separated the two germline ends. Germline assignment: CDR1 MNHEY and CDR2 SVGEGT. The CDR3 region is CASSYHPARSWDNEQFF. The CDR3 DNA reads as TGTGCCAGCAGTTACCACCCGGCCAGGAGTTGGGACAATGAGCAGTTCTTC.

Worth noting for this clonotype: For a library built for alpha chains, this beta chain is a stray read; little rests on its size. The chain joins TRBV28 to TRBJ1-5; D may be TRBD1 (5 bases). Trimming removed 2 bases from V and 2 bases from J, with 13 bases in between. The germline gives CDR1 MDHEN, CDR2 SYDVKM. The CDR3 has 16 residues. The CDR3 sequence is CASSLRRQGGNQPQHF. The CDR3 bases are TGTGCCAGCAGTTTAAGGAGGCAGGGAGGCAATCAGCCCCAGCATTTT.

About this clonotype: The library was prepared for alpha chains; this beta chain is a stray read, so its frequency means little. The V gene is TRBV27, the J gene TRBJ1-1; D remains unclear. The germline V gene encodes CDR1 MNHEY and CDR2 SMNVEV (reference sequence). Trimming removed 4 bases at V and 0 bases at J, with 6 bases between. CDR3 length: 13 residues. CDR3 nucleotides: TGTGCCAGCAGTTGGCAGATGAACACTGAAGCTTTCTTT. Amino acids: CASSWQMNTEAFF.

This clonotype was counted between two and nine times. Because the library targeted alpha chains, this beta chain is an off-target read whose size means little. The J gene is TRBJ2-1, the V gene TRBV2, with no clear D. The DNA matches TRBJ2-5 better at its end, which makes the J call doubtful. The germline V gene has CDR1 SNHLY and CDR2 FYNNEI. CDR3 length equals 11 residues. The CDR3 nucleotides are TGTGCCAGCAGCTTAGTGGAGACCCAGTACTTC. Amino acid sequence: CASSLVETQYF.

A remark on this clonotype: Being off target in a library aimed at alpha chains, this beta chain has a size of little meaning. The chain joins TRBV6-6 to TRBJ2-1; D not certain. This CDR3 has 11 residues. The V and J ends lost 2 bases and 6 bases respectively, with 2 bases between them. Germline V gene data show CDR1 as MNHNY and CDR2 as SVGAGI (reference sequence). The CDR3 DNA reads as TGTGCCAGCAGTTACAGCAATGAGCAGTTCTTC. Protein product: CASSYSNEQFF.

In regard to this clonotype: This beta chain appears as a stray read in a library generated for alpha chains; its size is not informative. This rearrangement joins TRBV6-5 to TRBJ2-1; 13 positions match TRBD2. J gave up 7 bases and V 7 bases, and 7 bases lay outside the gene matches. The germline V gene has CDR1 MNHEY and CDR2 SVGAGI. The CDR3 has 15 amino acids. The CDR3 is CASTDRTSGRNEQFF. The CDR3 DNA sequence: TGTGCCAGCACTGACCGGACTAGCGGGAGAAATGAGCAGTTCTTC.

This clonotype came up once. Since the library was made to target alpha chains, this beta chain is a stray read and its abundance is not meaningful. The V gene is TRBV20-1, the J gene TRBJ1-2; TRBD1 might be the D (6 bases). V was pared by 1 base and J by 8 bases, with 14 bases between. Germline loops: CDR1 DFQATT, CDR2 SNEGSKA (reference sequence). This CDR3 contains 13 residues. The CDR3 loop reads CSARVLQGVGYTF. In DNA form, the CDR3 reads TGCAGTGCTAGAGTCTTACAGGGTGTAGGCTACACCTTC.

A remark on this clonotype: The library was prepared for alpha chains; this beta chain is a stray read, so its frequency means little. The gene calls are TRBV20-1 and TRBJ1-4; D is ambiguous. The CDR3 runs to 12 residues. Trimming took off 6 bases at V and 3 bases at J, with 8 bases between the two ends. Germline assignment: CDR1 DFQATT and CDR2 SNEGSKA (reference sequence). The CDR3 coding sequence is TGCAGTGCGATTTTTCCTAATGAAAAACTGTTTTTT. This sequence encodes CSAIFPNEKLFF.

A remark on this clonotype: Because the library targeted alpha chains, this beta chain is an off-target read whose size means little. This chain connects TRBV7-2 to TRBJ2-7, with D possibly TRBD1 on 5 matching bases. This CDR3 spans 14 amino acids. Trimming cost V 5 bases and J 3 bases, with 14 bases left between them. Germline V CDR1 and CDR2: SGHTA, FQGNSA. CDR3 amino acids: CASSPGQDRYEQYV. The CDR3 coding sequence is TGTGCCAGCAGCCCAGGACAAGACCGCTACGAGCAGTACGTC.

About this clonotype: This beta chain is a stray sequence in a library constructed for alpha chains; its clone size is not meaningful. The chain recombines TRBV27 with TRBJ1-2; D is ambiguous. The CDR3 runs to 14 residues. CDR1 and CDR2 (germline): MNHEY, SMNVEV (reference sequence). V lost 6 bases and J 0 bases, leaving 11 bases between the germline ends. CDR3 nucleotides: TGTGCCAGCAGGGGAGCGGGAGCTAACTATGGCTACACCTTC. Protein product: CASRGAGANYGYTF.

A remark on this clonotype: As an off-target read in a library built for alpha chains, this beta chain has a frequency of little significance. Here the CDR3 DNA reads TGTGCCAGCAGTCCTCCAGGACAAGTATATGGCTACACCTTC. It codes for CASSPPGQVYGYTF. The gene calls are TRBV27 and TRBJ1-2; possible D gene TRBD1, 5 bases. Germline loops: CDR1 MNHEY, CDR2 SMNVEV (reference sequence). This CDR3 has 14 amino acids. Deletions cut 5 bases from V and 5 bases from J, with 15 bases between.

Concerning this clonotype: Since it is a stray read in a library aimed at alpha chains, this beta chain has a size that is not meaningful. J is TRBJ2-3 and V is TRBV20-1, with 9 bases that match TRBD2. This CDR3 region has 14 residues. The V and J ends lost 0 bases and 6 bases, in that order; junction bases with no gene match: 4. The germline CDR1 and CDR2 sequences are DFQATT and SNEGSKA (reference sequence). CDR3 sequence: CSARDSSGRDTQYF. In nucleotides, the CDR3 is TGCAGTGCTAGAGATTCCAGCGGGAGGGATACGCAGTATTTT.

A word on this clonotype: The size of this beta chain means little, since it is a stray read in a library made for alpha chains. V usage is TRBV19 and J usage is TRBJ2-7, with D unclear. Germline V lookup: CDR1 LNHDA, CDR2 SQIVND (reference sequence). The germline V and J ends were trimmed by 5 bases and 3 bases, with 17 bases remaining between them. This CDR3 has 15 amino acids. CDR3 coding DNA: TGTGCCAGTAGTCGTTCGCGGACCGCATTCTACGAGCAGTACTTC. Its protein product is CASSRSRTAFYEQYF.

Only one count was recorded for this clonotype. The library was designed around alpha chains, so this beta chain is a stray read whose abundance carries little weight. The J gene is TRBJ2-1, the V gene TRBV7-2; D gene ambiguous. CDR3 size: 15 residues. Germline values: CDR1 SGHTA, CDR2 FQGNSA. Trimming stripped 0 bases from V and 0 bases from J, with 6 bases between. CDR3 bases: TGTGCCAGCAGCTTAGCACAGTCCTCCTACAATGAGCAGTTCTTC. This codes for CASSLAQSSYNEQFF.

In the case of this clonotype: This beta chain represents an off-target read in a library built for alpha chains; its size is of limited meaning. The chain recombines TRBV6-2 or TRBV6-3 with TRBJ2-7, with 9 bases aligning to TRBD1. The length of the CDR3 is 14 residues. Germline trimming cut 5 bases from V and 3 bases from J; bases unmatched to any gene: 5. Looked up from germline, CDR1 is MNHEY and CDR2 is SVGEGT. CDR3: CASSAPGQGYEQYV. The CDR3 bases are TGTGCCAGCAGTGCTCCGGGACAGGGCTACGAGCAGTACGTC.

Worth noting for this clonotype: The junction shows a germline mismatch at one end, possibly a read error. This beta chain was picked up by a library intended for alpha chains and is off target, so its count carries little meaning. This chain connects TRBV6-1 to TRBJ2-1; D is unresolved. The V gene's germline CDR1 is MNHNS and CDR2 SASEGT. This CDR3 contains 15 residues. The CDR3: CASEEGYHPTTEQFF. The CDR3 DNA is TGTGCCAGCGAAGAAGGCTACCACCCTACAACTGAGCAGTTTTTC.

As concerns this clonotype: Found in a library prepared for alpha chains, this beta chain is an off-target read, and its abundance has little meaning. The V gene is TRBV20-1, the J gene TRBJ2-3; D gene uncertain. Germline lookup yields CDR1 DFQATT and CDR2 SNEGSKA (reference sequence). Trimming cost V 0 bases and J 8 bases, with 9 bases left between them. The CDR3 extends over 12 amino acids. CDR3 bases: TGCAGTGCTAGAGAGGGTTTGACTACGCAGTATTTT. It yields the protein CSAREGLTTQYF.

A few counts support this clonotype. The library was designed around alpha chains, so this beta chain is a stray read whose abundance carries little weight. J is TRBJ1-1 and V is TRBV20-1; 11 nucleotides align to TRBD1. The ends lost 3 bases at V and 4 bases at J; junction bases unmatched: 4. CDR1 and CDR2 (germline): DFQATT, SNEGSKA (reference sequence). The CDR3 has 14 amino acids. CDR3 bases: TGCAGTGCTAGGTGGACAGGGGGCTTCACTGAAGCTTTCTTT. This sequence encodes CSARWTGGFTEAFF.

Concerning this clonotype itself: With the library built for alpha chains, this beta chain is off target and its frequency is not meaningful. This chain links TRBV20-1 with TRBJ2-1; TRBD2 matches at 14 bases. The CDR3 loop spans 14 amino acids. J gave up 6 bases and V 6 bases, and 4 bases lay outside the gene matches. Germline loops: CDR1 DFQATT, CDR2 SNEGSKA (reference sequence). CDR3 amino acids: CSARLAGGVNEQFF. DNA of the CDR3: TGCAGTGCCAGACTAGCGGGGGGGGTCAATGAGCAGTTCTTC.

As regards this clonotype: As an off-target read in a library built for alpha chains, this beta chain has a frequency of little significance. The gene calls are TRBV20-1 and TRBJ2-3; unclear D gene. CDR1 and CDR2 (germline): DFQATT, SNEGSKA (reference sequence). Trimming removed 6 bases at V and 0 bases at J, with 16 bases between. This CDR3 is 15 amino acids long. The CDR3 spells CSAQVADSSTDTQYF. The CDR3 nucleotides are TGCAGTGCCCAAGTCGCAGATTCTAGCACAGATACGCAGTATTTT.

In regard to this clonotype: A library made for alpha chains picked up this beta chain off target, so its size means little. The gene calls are TRBV3-1 and TRBJ2-2; D unresolved. The V gene lost 3 bases and the J gene lost 7 bases, with 15 bases spanning the gap. The germline V gene has CDR1 LGHDT and CDR2 YNNKEL (reference sequence). The CDR3 is 15 amino acids. CDR3 loop: CASSHGARWGGELFF. The CDR3 DNA sequence: TGTGCCAGCAGCCATGGCGCCCGATGGGGCGGGGAGCTGTTTTTT.

This clonotype was counted once. This beta chain turned up in a library designed for alpha chains; as an off-target read, its abundance says little. This rearrangement joins TRBV20-1 to TRBJ1-2; D might be TRBD1 (5 bases). This CDR3 has 15 residues. Germline loops: CDR1 DFQATT, CDR2 SNEGSKA (reference sequence). With 0 bases removed from V and 2 bases from J, the gap between germline ends came to 13 bases. The CDR3 DNA follows: TGCAGTGCTAGAGAACAGGCGACCTTGAACTATGGCTACACCTTC. Translation gives CSAREQATLNYGYTF.

On this clonotype itself: Being off target in a library aimed at alpha chains, this beta chain has a size of little meaning. This chain connects TRBV20-1 to TRBJ1-1, with a possible D match to TRBD1 (6 bases). V was clipped by 0 bases and J by 1 base, with 12 bases between them. Looked up from germline, CDR1 is DFQATT and CDR2 is SNEGSKA (reference sequence). The CDR3 consists of 15 residues. CDR3 region: CSARDLMTGNTEAFF. CDR3 sequence (DNA): TGCAGTGCTAGAGACCTGATGACAGGGAACACTGAAGCTTTCTTT.

Turning to this clonotype: This beta chain is an off-target read within a library intended for alpha chains, so its frequency means little. The V and J genes are TRBV20-1 and TRBJ1-2, with a weak D call TRBD1 (5 bases). V was cut by 3 bases and J by 0 bases, with 11 bases left in between. Germline CDR1 is DFQATT and CDR2 is SNEGSKA (reference sequence). CDR3 length: 14 residues. In DNA, the CDR3 is TGCAGTGCTAGTTGGCCGACAGCTAACTATGGCTACACCTTC. It specifies CSASWPTANYGYTF.

For this clonotype: The junction shows a germline mismatch at one end, possibly a read error. This beta chain is off target for a library built for alpha chains, so its abundance means little. The genes are TRBV10-3 and TRBJ1-1; D might be TRBD1 (5 bases). This CDR3 has 13 residues. The germline gives CDR1 ENHRY, CDR2 SYGVKD. The CDR3 here is CASSYMGDTEAFF. The CDR3 DNA reads TGTGCCAGCAGTTACATGGGGGACACTGAAGCTTTCTTT.

A word on this clonotype: This beta chain was picked up by a library intended for alpha chains and is off target, so its count carries little meaning. This chain connects TRBV7-9 to TRBJ2-5; possibly TRBD1 or TRBD2 for D (6 bases each). CDR1 and CDR2 from the germline V gene are SEHNR and FQNEAQ (reference sequence). The V end was cut by 7 bases, the J end by 5 bases, with 20 bases between. The CDR3 spans 15 residues. In DNA form, the CDR3 reads TGTGCCAGCAACACATTACAGGGACTTGAGGAGACCCAGTACTTC. Translation: CASNTLQGLEETQYF.

In the case of this clonotype: Since the library was made to target alpha chains, this beta chain is a stray read and its abundance is not meaningful. This sequence joins TRBV20-1 and TRBJ1-1, with 9 bases fitting TRBD1. Germline CDR1 and CDR2: DFQATT and SNEGSKA (reference sequence). V lost 3 bases, J lost 4 bases, and 12 bases stayed unmatched. The length of the CDR3 is 16 residues. This chain's CDR3 is CSASSYRDRDGTEAFF. In DNA form, the CDR3 reads TGCAGTGCTAGCTCCTACCGGGACAGGGATGGCACTGAAGCTTTCTTT.

A note on this clonotype: Found in a library prepared for alpha chains, this beta chain is an off-target read, and its abundance has little meaning. The chain links TRBV7-2 to TRBJ1-2; maybe TRBD1 (5 bases). Germline CDR1 and CDR2: SGHTA and FQGNSA. The CDR3 loop spans 13 amino acids. V was cut by 5 bases and J by 2 bases, with 9 bases left in between. Here the CDR3 DNA reads TGTGCCAGCAGCCCGGACAAGAACTATGGCTACACCTTC. It encodes CASSPDKNYGYTF. The full variable domain, in which reference TRBV7-2 and TRBJ1-2 provide the parts outside the CDR3, is GAGVSQSPSNKVTEKGKDVELRCDPISGHTALYWYRQSLGQGLEFLIYFQGNSAPDKSGLPSDRFSAERTGGSVSTLTIQRTQQEDSAVYLCASSPDKNYGYTFGSGTRLTVV.

About this clonotype itself: Found in a library prepared for alpha chains, this beta chain is an off-target read, and its abundance has little meaning. This chain links TRBV20-1 with TRBJ2-1; 8 bases line up with TRBD2. The germline V gene has CDR1 DFQATT and CDR2 SNEGSKA (reference sequence). V shed 3 bases, J shed 0 bases, and the junction held 4 bases outside the gene matches. CDR3 length equals 15 residues. This chain's CDR3 is CSARTSASSYNEQFF. Written as DNA, the CDR3 is TGCAGTGCTAGGACTAGCGCCTCCTCCTACAATGAGCAGTTCTTC.